The rows below give T cell receptor beta chains drawn from one sample of a study of tumor and adjacent non-tumor tissue in lung cancer. TCRdb re-called the multiplex PCR reads with MiXCR, one entry per CDR3 protein. The sample lists tens of thousands of distinct CDR3 sequences, around 64% occurring once. The sample taken for sequencing was distant non-tumor lung tissue. Every receptor here comes from a woman in her 70s with non-small cell lung cancer. The CDR3 runs from the conserved cysteine through the conserved F or W. The D gene is left open where the match is weak. Only part of the rows carry a size: once, few, many, or a class if the clone is expanded.

d_gene: .; j_gene: TRBJ2-5; v_gene: TRBV14; abundance: few; CDR3aa: CASRPSGTTLRDTQYF; CDR3nt: TGTGCCAGCAGACCTTCCGGGACCACCCTGAGGGATACCCAGTACTTC
d_gene: TRBD1; j_gene: TRBJ2-1; v_gene: TRBV6-2/TRBV6-3; abundance: .; CDR3aa: CTSSYPWDRGPHNEQFF; CDR3nt: TGTACCAGCAGTTACCCCTGGGACAGGGGGCCGCACAATGAGCAGTTCTTC
d_gene: TRBD2; j_gene: TRBJ2-3; v_gene: TRBV7-8; abundance: .; CDR3aa: CASSLSGSALDTQYF; CDR3nt: TGTGCCAGTAGCTTAAGCGGGAGTGCCTTAGATACGCAGTATTTT
d_gene: TRBD2; j_gene: TRBJ2-5; v_gene: TRBV6-5; abundance: .; CDR3aa: CASSYSPTSGQEIQYF; CDR3nt: TGTGCCAGCAGTTACTCCCCGACTAGCGGACAAGAGATCCAATACTTC
d_gene: .; j_gene: TRBJ1-2; v_gene: TRBV11-2; abundance: many; CDR3aa: CASSLRDGGYTF; CDR3nt: TGTGCCAGCAGCTTAAGGGATGGTGGCTACACCTTC
d_gene: .; j_gene: TRBJ1-2; v_gene: TRBV21-1; abundance: .; CDR3aa: CASSKGSGFVSPIGYTF; CDR3nt: TGTGCCAGCAGCAAGGGGAGCGGATTCGTCTCCCCTATCGGCTACACCTTT
d_gene: TRBD2; j_gene: TRBJ2-3; v_gene: TRBV12-3/TRBV12-4; abundance: many; CDR3aa: CASSLAGGPGDTQYF; CDR3nt: TGTGCCAGCAGCTTAGCGGGAGGGCCGGGGGATACGCAGTATTTT
d_gene: .; j_gene: TRBJ2-7; v_gene: TRBV4-1; abundance: once; CDR3aa: CASSPGGYVQYF; CDR3nt: TGCGCCAGCAGCCCAGGTGGGTACGTGCAGTACTTC
d_gene: TRBD1; j_gene: TRBJ2-4; v_gene: TRBV5-1; abundance: many; CDR3aa: CASSLDQGVIIQYF; CDR3nt: TGCGCCAGCAGCTTGGATCAGGGGGTAATCATTCAGTACTTC
d_gene: .; j_gene: TRBJ1-2; v_gene: TRBV20-1; abundance: .; CDR3aa: CSALTRTWDFYYGYTF; CDR3nt: TGCAGTGCCCTGACCCGGACATGGGACTTCTACTATGGCTACACCTTC
d_gene: .; j_gene: TRBJ2-2; v_gene: TRBV10-1; abundance: once; CDR3aa: CASSLLAGGDTGELFF; CDR3nt: TGCGCCAGCAGCTTGCTAGCAGGAGGGGACACCGGGGAGCTGTTTTTT
d_gene: .; j_gene: TRBJ2-2; v_gene: TRBV29-1; abundance: .; CDR3aa: CIVEYTGELFF; CDR3nt: TGCATAGTTGAGTACACCGGGGAGCTGTTTTTT
d_gene: .; j_gene: TRBJ2-1; v_gene: TRBV29-1; abundance: .; CDR3aa: CIVDPASNKQFF; CDR3nt: TGTATCGTTGATCCAGCAAGCAATAAGCAGTTCTTC
d_gene: .; j_gene: TRBJ2-1; v_gene: TRBV4-1; abundance: .; CDR3aa: CARSQDTRGRRGYGQFF; CDR3nt: TGCGCCAGGAGCCAAGATACTCGGGGACGACGGGGGTATGGGCAGTTCTTC
d_gene: TRBD1; j_gene: TRBJ2-5; v_gene: TRBV2; abundance: once; CDR3aa: CASSKDRAPQETQYF; CDR3nt: TGTGCCAGCAGTAAGGACAGGGCACCCCAAGAGACCCAGTACTTC
d_gene: .; j_gene: TRBJ1-3; v_gene: TRBV29-1; abundance: few; CDR3aa: CNVKGSGNTIYF; CDR3nt: TGCAACGTTAAAGGATCTGGAAACACCATATATTTT
d_gene: TRBD1; j_gene: TRBJ2-1; v_gene: TRBV29-1; abundance: .; CDR3aa: CSDADRLRYNEQFF; CDR3nt: TGCAGCGATGCGGACAGGCTACGTTACAATGAGCAGTTCTTC
d_gene: .; j_gene: TRBJ1-1; v_gene: TRBV5-4; abundance: once; CDR3aa: CVSSVPGQGSTEAFF; CDR3nt: TGTGTCAGCAGCGTTCCCGGGCAGGGGAGCACTGAAGCTTTCTTT
d_gene: .; j_gene: TRBJ2-2; v_gene: TRBV5-6; abundance: many; CDR3aa: CASSLVSRNTGELFF; CDR3nt: TGTGCCAGCAGCTTGGTTTCTAGGAACACCGGGGAGCTGTTTTTT
d_gene: TRBD2; j_gene: TRBJ2-3; v_gene: TRBV20-1; abundance: .; CDR3aa: CSTDSGESTGTQYF; CDR3nt: TGCAGTACTGATAGCGGGGAGAGCACAGGTACGCAGTATTTT
d_gene: .; j_gene: TRBJ2-1; v_gene: TRBV6-5; abundance: .; CDR3aa: CASSYSNSGGLFF; CDR3nt: TGTGCCAGCAGTTACTCGAACAGTGGCGGGCTGTTCTTC
d_gene: TRBD1; j_gene: TRBJ1-1; v_gene: TRBV4-2; abundance: .; CDR3aa: CTSSQLATGGLDTETFF; CDR3nt: TGTACCAGCAGTCAACTCGCAACAGGGGGTTTGGACACTGAAACTTTCTTT
d_gene: .; j_gene: TRBJ2-4; v_gene: TRBV2; abundance: many; CDR3aa: CASSETEYAAETAKNIQYF; CDR3nt: TGTGCCAGCAGTGAAACGGAATATGCGGCGGAGACCGCCAAAAACATTCAGTACTTC
d_gene: .; j_gene: TRBJ2-3; v_gene: TRBV12-5; abundance: .; CDR3aa: CVSGLGGTDMQYF; CDR3nt: TGTGTTAGTGGTTTGGGGGGGACAGATATGCAGTATTTT
d_gene: .; j_gene: TRBJ1-1; v_gene: TRBV6-5; abundance: .; CDR3aa: CASSKQVSTEAFF; CDR3nt: TGTGCCAGCAGTAAACAGGTGTCGACCGAAGCTTTCTTT
d_gene: .; j_gene: TRBJ2-3; v_gene: TRBV10-3; abundance: .; CDR3aa: CAIKKGAGADMQYF; CDR3nt: TGTGCCATCAAGAAAGGGGCGGGGGCAGATATGCAGTATTTT
d_gene: .; j_gene: TRBJ1-1; v_gene: TRBV20-1; abundance: .; CDR3aa: CSARKPVNTEAFF; CDR3nt: TGCAGTGCTAGAAAGCCGGTGAACACTGAAGCTTTCTTT
d_gene: .; j_gene: TRBJ1-1; v_gene: TRBV12-3/TRBV12-4; abundance: .; CDR3aa: CVSTLRNTEASF; CDR3nt: TGTGTCAGCACCCTCAGGAACACTGAAGCTTCCTTT
d_gene: .; j_gene: TRBJ2-1; v_gene: TRBV5-5; abundance: few; CDR3aa: CASSLSLGGWFF; CDR3nt: TGTGCCAGCAGCTTGTCATTGGGTGGTTGGTTCTTC
d_gene: .; j_gene: TRBJ2-3; v_gene: TRBV5-6; abundance: .; CDR3aa: CASSPLQGPRGDTQYF; CDR3nt: TGTGCCAGCAGCCCATTACAGGGCCCGAGAGGAGATACGCAGTATTTT
d_gene: .; j_gene: TRBJ1-1; v_gene: TRBV11-1; abundance: medium-sized; CDR3aa: CASSLQVLNTEAFF; CDR3nt: TGTGCCAGCAGCTTACAGGTCCTGAACACTGAAGCTTTCTTT
d_gene: .; j_gene: TRBJ1-2; v_gene: TRBV30; abundance: many; CDR3aa: CAWSEAGSVYGYTF; CDR3nt: TGTGCCTGGAGTGAGGCGGGCTCGGTCTATGGCTACACCTTC
d_gene: .; j_gene: TRBJ2-1; v_gene: TRBV5-5; abundance: few; CDR3aa: CTSSHPEPGEQFF; CDR3nt: TGTACCAGCAGCCACCCGGAACCTGGTGAGCAGTTCTTC
d_gene: .; j_gene: TRBJ2-7; v_gene: TRBV10-3; abundance: many; CDR3aa: CAISSSYEQYF; CDR3nt: TGTGCCATCAGCAGCTCCTACGAGCAGTACTTC
d_gene: .; j_gene: TRBJ2-5; v_gene: TRBV19; abundance: few; CDR3aa: CASSLQTGRWETQYF; CDR3nt: TGTGCCAGTAGCTTGCAAACCGGCAGATGGGAGACCCAGTACTTC
d_gene: .; j_gene: TRBJ2-7; v_gene: TRBV28; abundance: .; CDR3aa: CVSSLDSIYEQYF; CDR3nt: TGTGTCAGCAGTCTGGACAGTATCTACGAGCAGTACTTC
d_gene: TRBD1; j_gene: TRBJ1-1; v_gene: TRBV6-1; abundance: many; CDR3aa: CASSPTGTGNTEAFF; CDR3nt: TGTGCCAGCAGCCCGACCGGGACAGGGAACACTGAAGCTTTCTTT
d_gene: .; j_gene: TRBJ2-7; v_gene: TRBV29-1; abundance: .; CDR3aa: CGVESESEPYF; CDR3nt: TGCGGCGTTGAAAGTGAGTCCGAGCCGTACTTC
d_gene: .; j_gene: TRBJ1-3; v_gene: TRBV12-3/TRBV12-4; abundance: medium-sized; CDR3aa: CASRQDSGNTIYF; CDR3nt: TGTGCCAGCAGACAGGACTCTGGAAACACCATATATTTT
d_gene: TRBD1; j_gene: TRBJ2-7; v_gene: TRBV28; abundance: .; CDR3aa: CVSSAGTGTYEQYF; CDR3nt: TGTGTCAGCAGTGCCGGGACAGGGACTTACGAGCAGTACTTC
d_gene: TRBD1; j_gene: TRBJ2-2; v_gene: TRBV7-9; abundance: few; CDR3aa: CASSIGQGGTGELFF; CDR3nt: TGTGCCAGCAGCATCGGACAGGGGGGCACCGGGGAGCTGTTTTTT
d_gene: .; j_gene: TRBJ1-5; v_gene: TRBV11-1; abundance: .; CDR3aa: CASSLDREADTQHF; CDR3nt: TGTGCCAGCAGCTTAGACAGGGAGGCGGATACGCAGCATTTT
d_gene: TRBD2; j_gene: TRBJ2-1; v_gene: TRBV28; abundance: once; CDR3aa: CASNLMRGGRYNEQFF; CDR3nt: TGTGCTAGTAATTTGATGCGGGGGGGGAGATACAATGAGCAGTTCTTC
d_gene: .; j_gene: TRBJ2-7; v_gene: TRBV12-3/TRBV12-4; abundance: many; CDR3aa: CASSFTGPYEQYF; CDR3nt: TGTGCCAGCAGTTTTACGGGTCCCTACGAGCAGTACTTC
d_gene: TRBD1; j_gene: TRBJ1-1; v_gene: TRBV4-1; abundance: .; CDR3aa: CVSSFQGANTEAFF; CDR3nt: TGTGTCAGCAGCTTCCAGGGGGCTAACACTGAAGCTTTCTTT
d_gene: .; j_gene: TRBJ2-2; v_gene: TRBV29-1; abundance: .; CDR3aa: CSVARDLRTRELLF; CDR3nt: TGCAGCGTAGCCCGGGACCTAAGGACCAGGGAGCTGTTGTTT
d_gene: .; j_gene: TRBJ1-2; v_gene: TRBV29-1; abundance: medium-sized; CDR3aa: CSVVAGTYGYTF; CDR3nt: TGCAGCGTTGTTGCGGGCACCTATGGCTACACCTTC
d_gene: .; j_gene: TRBJ2-7; v_gene: TRBV5-4; abundance: .; CDR3aa: CVSSLDGAYEHYF; CDR3nt: TGTGTCAGCAGCTTGGACGGAGCCTACGAGCACTACTTC
d_gene: .; j_gene: TRBJ1-5; v_gene: TRBV24-1; abundance: .; CDR3aa: CVTSVGGQRRNQPQHF; CDR3nt: TGTGTCACCAGTGTTGGGGGTCAGCGCCGCAATCAGCCCCAGCATTTT
d_gene: TRBD2; j_gene: TRBJ2-1; v_gene: TRBV6-2/TRBV6-3; abundance: .; CDR3aa: CASSCSTSRIYEQFF; CDR3nt: TGTGCCAGCAGTTGCTCGACTAGCCGCATCTATGAGCAGTTCTTC
d_gene: .; j_gene: TRBJ2-5; v_gene: TRBV6-1; abundance: many; CDR3aa: CASSRRTAQETQYF; CDR3nt: TGTGCCAGCAGTCGTAGAACGGCCCAAGAGACCCAGTACTTC
d_gene: TRBD1; j_gene: TRBJ1-1; v_gene: TRBV20-1; abundance: few; CDR3aa: CSARQGADEAFF; CDR3nt: TGCAGTGCTCGTCAGGGGGCTGATGAAGCTTTCTTT